In its sample, the clone carrying this T cell receptor (beta chain) was seen a few times. As yet, its antigen is unknown. This PCR relied on a set of 60 Vbeta primers and 13 Jbeta primers. Sequenced by immunoSEQ multiplex PCR; TCRdb stores in-frame clones only, minus some. The data show roughly 100,000 clones, 60% to 85% seen once. The data derive from a study of cytomegalovirus exposure and HLA in healthy donors. Overall study results and limits: Diagnosis of cytomegalovirus status made by the classifier reportedly showed high specificity and sensitivity. Reported findings show TCR beta sequences accurately forecast HLA-A and HLA-B alleles in most subjects. Most TCR beta V segments were productive about 87% or about 30% of the time in an earlier analysis. The study put 160 or so TCR beta chains on its list as cytomegalovirus-associated.

Trimming pared 5 bases from V and 5 bases from J, leaving 10 bases between. Germline CDR1 and CDR2: SGHTA and FQGNSA. This CDR3 has 12 amino acids. The V gene is TRBV7-2, the J gene TRBJ2-7; D ambiguous. The origin of this receptor is a woman between 18 and 29 years old in good health and CMV-seropositive. Sequencing was done on a sample of PBMCs. The CDR3 DNA follows: TGTGCCAGCAGCAGAGGAGCCCACGAGCAGTACTTC. Its protein is CASSRGAHEQYF.